The rows below give T cell receptor beta chains drawn from one sample of a study of T cells in Graves' hyperthyroidism and ophthalmopathy. TCRdb fed the multiplex PCR reads into MiXCR, producing one record per CDR3 protein. The profile shows about 660,000 distinct CDR3 sequences, 45% of them singletons. Sequences were obtained from peripheral blood or thyroid tissue (not recorded which). The receptors derive from an adult man with Graves' disease, either hyperthyroidism or ophthalmopathy (not recorded which). The CDR3 runs from the conserved cysteine through the conserved F or W. A D gene is named only where the DNA matches it firmly. Some rows have no size entry. The others give once, few or many, or a class for an expanded clone.

clone_size: .
v_call: TRBV6-1
j_call: TRBJ1-5
d_call: .
cdr3_aa: CASSVQGIHQPQHF
cdr3_nt: TGTGCCAGCAGTGTCCAGGGGATCCATCAGCCCCAGCATTTT

clone_size: .
v_call: TRBV25-1
j_call: TRBJ2-7
d_call: TRBD1
cdr3_aa: CATRQGEQYF
cdr3_nt: TGTGCCACGCGACAGGGCGAGCAGTACTTC

clone_size: .
v_call: TRBV4-1
j_call: TRBJ1-4
d_call: .
cdr3_aa: CASSQETLFELFF
cdr3_nt: TGCGCCAGCAGCCAAGAGACGCTATTTGAACTGTTTTTT

clone_size: once
v_call: TRBV7-8
j_call: TRBJ1-6
d_call: .
cdr3_aa: CASTPTRAGNSPLHF
cdr3_nt: TGTGCCAGCACCCCAACGAGGGCAGGGAATTCACCCCTCCACTTT

clone_size: few
v_call: TRBV9
j_call: TRBJ2-5
d_call: TRBD2
cdr3_aa: CASSVEIAGARETQYF
cdr3_nt: TGTGCCAGCAGCGTAGAGATAGCGGGAGCTCGGGAGACCCAGTACTTC

clone_size: many
v_call: TRBV19
j_call: TRBJ1-1
d_call: .
cdr3_aa: CASTPTGSIPEAFF
cdr3_nt: TGTGCCAGTACGCCAACAGGGTCAATACCTGAAGCTTTCTTT

clone_size: .
v_call: TRBV2
j_call: TRBJ2-5
d_call: TRBD1
cdr3_aa: CASPGDRGQETQYF
cdr3_nt: TGTGCCAGCCCTGGGGACAGGGGGCAAGAGACCCAGTACTTC

clone_size: .
v_call: TRBV24-1
j_call: TRBJ1-2
d_call: TRBD1
cdr3_aa: CARDLGGANYGYTF
cdr3_nt: TGTGCTAGAGATCTAGGGGGCGCTAACTATGGCTACACCTTC

clone_size: many
v_call: TRBV2
j_call: TRBJ1-5
d_call: TRBD1
cdr3_aa: CASSGTGGGRGNQPQHF
cdr3_nt: TGTGCCAGCAGTGGGACAGGGGGCGGGCGGGGCAATCAGCCCCAGCATTTT

clone_size: many
v_call: TRBV2
j_call: TRBJ2-7
d_call: .
cdr3_aa: CASSEGQRWDGQYF
cdr3_nt: TGTGCCAGCAGTGAGGGCCAGCGGTGGGACGGGCAGTACTTC

clone_size: .
v_call: TRBV7-9
j_call: TRBJ2-7
d_call: .
cdr3_aa: CASSSGGSLGYEQYF
cdr3_nt: TGTGCCAGCAGCTCGGGTGGCAGTTTGGGCTACGAGCAGTACTTC

clone_size: few
v_call: TRBV29-1
j_call: TRBJ1-5
d_call: TRBD1
cdr3_aa: CAIRGQANQPQHF
cdr3_nt: TGTGCCATCAGGGGACAGGCAAATCAGCCCCAGCATTTT

clone_size: .
v_call: TRBV9
j_call: TRBJ2-5
d_call: TRBD2
cdr3_aa: CASLGLAGGGETQYF
cdr3_nt: TGTGCCAGCTTGGGACTAGCGGGAGGCGGAGAGACCCAGTACTTC

clone_size: .
v_call: TRBV12-3/TRBV12-4
j_call: TRBJ1-1
d_call: .
cdr3_aa: CASSLEWARLNTEAFF
cdr3_nt: TGTGCCAGCAGTTTAGAGTGGGCCAGACTGAACACTGAAGCTTTCTTT

clone_size: few
v_call: TRBV7-9
j_call: TRBJ1-5
d_call: TRBD1
cdr3_aa: CASSLGRTGVFSQPQHF
cdr3_nt: TGTGCCAGCAGCTTAGGCAGGACAGGGGTTTTTTCCCAGCCCCAGCATTTT

clone_size: .
v_call: TRBV7-7
j_call: TRBJ1-2
d_call: TRBD1
cdr3_aa: CASSLVGQGGGYTF
cdr3_nt: TGTGCTAGCAGCTTAGTAGGACAGGGGGGAGGCTACACCTTC

clone_size: many
v_call: TRBV2
j_call: TRBJ1-3
d_call: .
cdr3_aa: CASSPQGSGNTIYF
cdr3_nt: TGTGCCAGCAGCCCCCAGGGTTCTGGAAACACCATATATTTT

clone_size: .
v_call: TRBV7-9
j_call: TRBJ2-6
d_call: .
cdr3_aa: CASSLAIVSGANVLTF
cdr3_nt: TGTGCCAGCAGCTTGGCTATTGTCTCTGGGGCCAACGTCCTGACTTTC

clone_size: few
v_call: TRBV16
j_call: TRBJ1-5
d_call: .
cdr3_aa: CASSQSESSNQPQHF
cdr3_nt: TGTGCCAGCAGCCAATCGGAAAGTAGCAATCAGCCCCAGCATTTT

clone_size: few
v_call: TRBV19
j_call: TRBJ1-1
d_call: .
cdr3_aa: CASSIGEWSGTEAFF
cdr3_nt: TGTGCCAGTAGTATAGGCGAGTGGTCGGGCACTGAAGCTTTCTTT

clone_size: few
v_call: TRBV19
j_call: TRBJ1-2
d_call: TRBD1
cdr3_aa: CASSTAGTGDYGYTF
cdr3_nt: TGTGCCAGTAGTACTGCAGGGACAGGTGACTATGGCTACACCTTC

clone_size: .
v_call: TRBV10-1
j_call: TRBJ2-7
d_call: .
cdr3_aa: CASSEFGSYEQYF
cdr3_nt: TGCGCCAGCAGTGAGTTCGGCAGCTACGAGCAGTACTTC

clone_size: few
v_call: TRBV20-1
j_call: TRBJ1-6
d_call: TRBD1
cdr3_aa: CSAREYHRGKDSPLHF
cdr3_nt: TGCAGTGCTAGGGAGTACCACAGGGGAAAGGATTCACCCCTCCACTTT

clone_size: many
v_call: TRBV15
j_call: TRBJ1-2
d_call: .
cdr3_aa: CATSRDLVKYGYTF
cdr3_nt: TGTGCCACCAGCAGAGATCTCGTCAAATATGGCTACACCTTC

clone_size: .
v_call: TRBV11-2
j_call: TRBJ1-1
d_call: TRBD1
cdr3_aa: CASSWPGTGLLAEAFF
cdr3_nt: TGTGCCAGCAGCTGGCCTGGGACAGGGCTCTTGGCTGAAGCTTTCTTT

clone_size: once
v_call: TRBV15
j_call: TRBJ2-5
d_call: TRBD2
cdr3_aa: CATSGIAGETQYF
cdr3_nt: TGTGCCACCAGCGGAATAGCGGGAGAGACCCAGTACTTC

clone_size: .
v_call: TRBV10-3
j_call: TRBJ1-6
d_call: .
cdr3_aa: CATQETPLMNSPLHF
cdr3_nt: TGTGCCACCCAAGAGACACCTCTGATGAATTCACCCCTCCACTTT

clone_size: .
v_call: TRBV20-1
j_call: TRBJ1-2
d_call: TRBD1
cdr3_aa: CSARDWTGEDYGYTF
cdr3_nt: TGCAGTGCTAGAGATTGGACAGGGGAGGACTATGGCTACACCTTC

clone_size: .
v_call: TRBV7-9
j_call: TRBJ1-1
d_call: TRBD1
cdr3_aa: CASSGGDRGGTEAFF
cdr3_nt: TGTGCCAGCAGCGGAGGCGACAGGGGAGGCACTGAAGCTTTCTTT

clone_size: .
v_call: TRBV29-1
j_call: TRBJ1-2
d_call: TRBD1
cdr3_aa: CSVEDPTQGEVGYTF
cdr3_nt: TGCAGCGTTGAAGACCCGACACAGGGGGAAGTTGGCTACACCTTC

clone_size: .
v_call: TRBV25-1
j_call: TRBJ1-2
d_call: .
cdr3_aa: CASSPRSPGNYGYTF
cdr3_nt: TGTGCCAGCAGTCCCCGCTCCCCGGGTAACTATGGCTACACCTTC

clone_size: many
v_call: TRBV29-1
j_call: TRBJ1-2
d_call: .
cdr3_aa: CSVASDSGYGYTF
cdr3_nt: TGCAGCGTTGCGTCCGACAGCGGTTATGGCTACACCTTC

clone_size: .
v_call: TRBV9
j_call: TRBJ2-2
d_call: .
cdr3_aa: CASRQGSGELFF
cdr3_nt: TGTGCCAGCAGACAGGGCTCCGGGGAGCTGTTTTTT

clone_size: .
v_call: TRBV6-5
j_call: TRBJ2-5
d_call: TRBD2
cdr3_aa: CASSYSWRLAGNQETQYF
cdr3_nt: TGTGCCAGCAGTTACTCGTGGCGACTAGCGGGGAACCAAGAGACCCAGTACTTC

clone_size: many
v_call: TRBV29-1
j_call: TRBJ1-2
d_call: TRBD1
cdr3_aa: CSVSMDRAYGYTF
cdr3_nt: TGCAGCGTTTCGATGGACAGGGCCTATGGCTACACCTTC

clone_size: many
v_call: TRBV24-1
j_call: TRBJ1-5
d_call: TRBD1
cdr3_aa: CATSDDRGSQPQHF
cdr3_nt: TGTGCCACCAGTGACGACAGGGGGAGTCAGCCCCAGCATTTT

clone_size: many
v_call: TRBV7-9
j_call: TRBJ1-4
d_call: .
cdr3_aa: CASSFGTDSNEKLFF
cdr3_nt: TGTGCCAGCAGCTTTGGGACCGACTCTAATGAAAAACTGTTTTTT

clone_size: .
v_call: TRBV29-1
j_call: TRBJ1-2
d_call: .
cdr3_aa: CSLDRVYYGYTF
cdr3_nt: TGCAGCTTGGATCGAGTGTACTATGGCTACACCTTC

clone_size: .
v_call: TRBV4-1
j_call: TRBJ1-4
d_call: .
cdr3_aa: CASSLSGQSNEKLFF
cdr3_nt: TGCGCCAGCAGCCTATCAGGACAGTCAAATGAAAAACTGTTTTTT

clone_size: .
v_call: TRBV24-1
j_call: TRBJ1-3
d_call: .
cdr3_aa: CATSDLDGSGNTIYF
cdr3_nt: TGTGCCACCAGTGATTTGGACGGCTCTGGAAACACCATATATTTT

clone_size: many
v_call: TRBV25-1
j_call: TRBJ1-1
d_call: .
cdr3_aa: CASSESGKTEAFF
cdr3_nt: TGTGCCAGCAGTGAATCGGGGAAAACTGAAGCTTTCTTT

clone_size: .
v_call: TRBV29-1
j_call: TRBJ1-1
d_call: TRBD1
cdr3_aa: CSVEDPGTGRLSEAFF
cdr3_nt: TGCAGCGTTGAAGATCCCGGGACAGGGAGACTTTCTGAAGCTTTCTTT

clone_size: once
v_call: TRBV7-9
j_call: TRBJ2-7
d_call: .
cdr3_aa: CASSGVGGRDYEQYF
cdr3_nt: TGTGCCAGCAGTGGAGTGGGCGGCAGAGACTACGAGCAGTACTTC

clone_size: .
v_call: TRBV2
j_call: TRBJ1-6
d_call: .
cdr3_aa: CASVGQGLRNSPLHF
cdr3_nt: TGTGCCAGCGTTGGGCAGGGCCTTCGTAATTCACCCCTCCACTTT

clone_size: .
v_call: TRBV7-8
j_call: TRBJ2-5
d_call: TRBD1
cdr3_aa: CASSLVQGVETQYF
cdr3_nt: TGTGCCAGCAGCTTAGTGCAGGGGGTCGAGACCCAGTACTTC

clone_size: few
v_call: TRBV7-2
j_call: TRBJ1-2
d_call: TRBD1
cdr3_aa: CASSPLTGGSAYGYTF
cdr3_nt: TGTGCCAGCAGCCCACTGACAGGGGGCTCGGCCTATGGCTACACCTTC

clone_size: .
v_call: TRBV25-1
j_call: TRBJ1-4
d_call: TRBD1
cdr3_aa: CASSQSDRVDEKLFF
cdr3_nt: TGTGCCAGCAGCCAATCCGACAGGGTGGATGAAAAACTGTTTTTT

clone_size: many
v_call: TRBV15
j_call: TRBJ1-5
d_call: TRBD1
cdr3_aa: CATSRDRVENQPQHF
cdr3_nt: TGTGCCACCAGCCGGGACAGGGTGGAGAATCAGCCCCAGCATTTT

clone_size: few
v_call: TRBV9
j_call: TRBJ1-2
d_call: .
cdr3_aa: CASSVKRGGAPTNYGYTF
cdr3_nt: TGTGCCAGCAGCGTTAAGCGAGGGGGAGCCCCCACTAACTATGGCTACACCTTC

clone_size: .
v_call: TRBV5-1
j_call: TRBJ2-2
d_call: .
cdr3_aa: CASSLAGLHNTGELFF
cdr3_nt: TGCGCCAGCAGCTTGGCCGGACTCCATAACACCGGGGAGCTGTTTTTT

clone_size: .
v_call: TRBV7-3
j_call: TRBJ2-3
d_call: TRBD2
cdr3_aa: CASSSSGSSDTQYF
cdr3_nt: TGTGCCAGCAGCTCTAGCGGGAGCTCAGATACGCAGTATTTT

clone_size: .
v_call: TRBV10-3
j_call: TRBJ1-5
d_call: .
cdr3_aa: CARGGQGSNQPQHF
cdr3_nt: TGTGCCAGGGGGGGCCAAGGGTCCAATCAGCCCCAGCATTTT

clone_size: few
v_call: TRBV7-8
j_call: TRBJ1-1
d_call: .
cdr3_aa: CASSLVRGMNTEAFF
cdr3_nt: TGTGCCAGCAGCTTAGTTAGGGGAATGAACACTGAAGCTTTCTTT